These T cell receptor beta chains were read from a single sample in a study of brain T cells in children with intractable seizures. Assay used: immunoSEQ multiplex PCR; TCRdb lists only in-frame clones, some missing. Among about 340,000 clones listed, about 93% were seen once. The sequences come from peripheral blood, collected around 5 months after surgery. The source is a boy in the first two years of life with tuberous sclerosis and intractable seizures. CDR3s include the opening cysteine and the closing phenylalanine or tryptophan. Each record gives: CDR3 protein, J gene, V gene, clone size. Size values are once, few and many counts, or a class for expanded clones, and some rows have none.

CDR3 protein: CASSLKREGPINIQYF
J gene: TRBJ2-4
V gene: TRBV5-4
clone size: NA

CDR3 protein: CASSQGGSTDTQYF
J gene: TRBJ2-3
V gene: TRBV6-6
clone size: NA

CDR3 protein: CASSTGLLGTQYF
J gene: TRBJ2-5
V gene: TRBV5-6
clone size: NA

CDR3 protein: CASSLEAAPPNYGYTF
J gene: TRBJ1-2
V gene: TRBV13
clone size: NA

CDR3 protein: CASSIMQVANEKLFF
J gene: TRBJ1-4
V gene: TRBV28
clone size: NA

CDR3 protein: CATGTGGPEGYTF
J gene: TRBJ1-2
V gene: TRBV2
clone size: NA

CDR3 protein: CASSLEGRGGTDTQYF
J gene: TRBJ2-3
V gene: TRBV7-8
clone size: NA

CDR3 protein: CASHLGASNTGELFF
J gene: TRBJ2-2
V gene: TRBV3-1/TRBV3-2
clone size: NA

CDR3 protein: CASSQGTAYEQYF
J gene: TRBJ2-7
V gene: TRBV18
clone size: once

CDR3 protein: CASSQEAGQGGGYTF
J gene: TRBJ1-2
V gene: TRBV4-2
clone size: NA

CDR3 protein: CASSLRPLAGVDEQYF
J gene: TRBJ2-7
V gene: TRBV7-2
clone size: NA

CDR3 protein: CASSISYGTSGPLSEQFF
J gene: TRBJ2-1
V gene: TRBV19
clone size: NA

CDR3 protein: CASSYRGTNVLTF
J gene: TRBJ2-6
V gene: TRBV6-5
clone size: NA

CDR3 protein: CASSEGSGIDNEQFF
J gene: TRBJ2-1
V gene: TRBV9
clone size: NA

CDR3 protein: CAWILPGEGYGYTF
J gene: TRBJ1-2
V gene: TRBV30
clone size: NA

CDR3 protein: CATSDPGTPNYGYTF
J gene: TRBJ1-2
V gene: TRBV24-1
clone size: once

CDR3 protein: CASSRTSGGGYEQYF
J gene: TRBJ2-7
V gene: TRBV11-2
clone size: NA

CDR3 protein: CASSTRVRGFF
J gene: TRBJ1-4
V gene: TRBV23-1
clone size: NA

CDR3 protein: CSVVEGGLRTNEKLFF
J gene: TRBJ1-4
V gene: TRBV29-1
clone size: NA

CDR3 protein: CASSEGRVGSQPQHF
J gene: TRBJ1-5
V gene: TRBV6-1
clone size: NA

CDR3 protein: CASSLVLRVGSIAKNIQYF
J gene: TRBJ2-4
V gene: TRBV28
clone size: once